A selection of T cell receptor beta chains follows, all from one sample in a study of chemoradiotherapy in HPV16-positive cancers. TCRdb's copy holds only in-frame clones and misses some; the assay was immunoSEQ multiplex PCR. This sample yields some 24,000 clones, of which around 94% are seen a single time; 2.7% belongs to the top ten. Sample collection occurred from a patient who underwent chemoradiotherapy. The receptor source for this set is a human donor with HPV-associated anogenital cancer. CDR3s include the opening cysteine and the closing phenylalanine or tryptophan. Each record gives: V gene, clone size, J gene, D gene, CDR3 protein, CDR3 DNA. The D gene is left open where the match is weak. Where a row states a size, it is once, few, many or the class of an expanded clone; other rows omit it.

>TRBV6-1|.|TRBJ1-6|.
CASSNRDGNNSPLHF
TGTGCCAGCAGTAACCGGGACGGAAATAATTCACCCCTCCACTTT
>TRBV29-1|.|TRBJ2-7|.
CSVGTVGGEQYF
TGCAGCGTCGGGACAGTCGGGGGAGAGCAGTACTTC
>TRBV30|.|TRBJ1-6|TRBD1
CAWSVPDRDSSPLHF
TGTGCCTGGAGTGTCCCGGACAGGGATAGTTCACCCCTCCACTTT
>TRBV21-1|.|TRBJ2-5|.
CASSKVELAGTKTQYF
TGTGCCAGCAGCAAAGTGGAGCTAGCGGGGACGAAGACCCAGTACTTC
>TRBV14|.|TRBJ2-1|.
CASSQDRGYEQFF
TGTGCCAGCAGCCAAGATAGAGGATATGAGCAGTTCTTC
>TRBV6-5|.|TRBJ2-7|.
CASSYLWGPSYEQYF
TGTGCCAGCAGTTACCTCTGGGGCCCTTCCTACGAGCAGTACTTC
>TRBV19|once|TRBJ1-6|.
CASSPRRNPDSPLHF
TGTGCCAGTAGCCCTCGACGGAACCCGGATTCACCCCTCCACTTT
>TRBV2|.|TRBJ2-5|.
CASSLRETQYF
TGTGCCAGCAGCCTACGGGAGACCCAGTACTTC
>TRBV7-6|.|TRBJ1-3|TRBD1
CASSLDAGGSSGNTIYF
TGTGCCAGCAGCTTAGACGCAGGGGGCTCATCTGGAAACACCATATATTTT
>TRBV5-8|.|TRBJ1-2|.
CASSSEEGYYGYTF
TGTGCCAGCAGCTCGGAGGAAGGATACTATGGCTACACCTTC
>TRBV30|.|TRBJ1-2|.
CAWSVERVYGYTF
TGTGCCTGGAGTGTAGAGAGGGTCTATGGCTACACCTTC
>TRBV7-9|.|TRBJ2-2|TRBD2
CASSLRTSGTTGELFF
TGTGCCAGCAGCCTGAGGACTAGCGGGACCACCGGGGAGCTGTTTTTT
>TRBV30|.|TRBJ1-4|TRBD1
CAWSPHRTGREKLFF
TGTGCCTGGAGTCCCCACCGGACAGGGCGAGAAAAACTGTTTTTT
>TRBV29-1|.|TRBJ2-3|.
CSVLLGGASTDTQYF
TGCAGCGTCCTACTGGGTGGCGCTAGCACAGATACGCAGTATTTT
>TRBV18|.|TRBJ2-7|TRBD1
CASSQQGSSYEQYF
TGTGCCAGCTCACAACAGGGGAGCTCCTACGAGCAGTACTTC
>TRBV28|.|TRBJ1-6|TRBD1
CASSLPGQGVDSPLHF
TGTGCCAGCAGTTTACCTGGACAGGGTGTTGATTCACCCCTCCACTTT
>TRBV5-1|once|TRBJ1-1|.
CASSHASSTEAFF
TGCGCCAGCAGCCACGCCTCTTCCACTGAAGCTTTCTTT